The subject of this entry is one T cell receptor beta chain. With V trimmed by 6 bases and J by 2 bases, 8 bases remained unmatched. The germline V gene has CDR1 MDHEN and CDR2 SYDVKM. The CDR3 runs to 15 residues. This record comes from a study of blood T cell repertoires in COVID-19. For the study at large: Spain, Italy and the United States supplied samples that represented acute and convalescent COVID-19.

Clones were read by immunoSEQ multiplex PCR, and TCRdb kept only the in-frame ones, dropping some. The sample lists around 150,000 clones, over 75% occurring once. The gene calls are TRBV28 and TRBJ2-7; 9 bases agree with TRBD1. The sequenced sample consisted of PBMCs or T cells enriched from blood (not recorded which). The TCR was taken from a man between 45 and 60 years old who had recovered from COVID-19. The CDR3, as DNA: TGTGCCAGCAGGAGCCAGGGGACAGGGCCCTACGAGCAGTACTTC. Protein product: CASRSQGTGPYEQYF.